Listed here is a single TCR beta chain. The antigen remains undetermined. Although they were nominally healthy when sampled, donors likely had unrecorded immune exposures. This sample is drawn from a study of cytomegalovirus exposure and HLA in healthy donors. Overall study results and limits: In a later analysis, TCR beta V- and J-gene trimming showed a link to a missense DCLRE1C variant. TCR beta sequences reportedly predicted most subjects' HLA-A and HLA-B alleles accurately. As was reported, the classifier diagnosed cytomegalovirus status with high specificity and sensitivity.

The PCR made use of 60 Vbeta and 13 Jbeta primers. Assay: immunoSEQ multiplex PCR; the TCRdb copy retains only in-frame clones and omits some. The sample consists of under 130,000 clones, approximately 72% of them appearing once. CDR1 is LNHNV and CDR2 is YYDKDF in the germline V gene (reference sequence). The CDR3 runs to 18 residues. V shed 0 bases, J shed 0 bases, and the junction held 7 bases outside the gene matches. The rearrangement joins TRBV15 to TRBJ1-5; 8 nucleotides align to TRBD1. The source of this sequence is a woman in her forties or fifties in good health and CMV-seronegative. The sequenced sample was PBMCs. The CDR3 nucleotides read TGTGCCACCAGCAGAGATCCGCCGACAGGGGATAGCAATCAGCCCCAGCATTTT. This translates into CATSRDPPTGDSNQPQHF.